This entry describes one T cell receptor beta chain. The antigen remains unidentified. Only in-frame clones appear in the TCRdb table, and some are missing; sequencing was by immunoSEQ multiplex PCR. The sample consists of fewer than 140,000 clones, 70% to 90% of them appearing once. This specimen comes from a study of radiotherapy plus CTLA-4 blockade in lung cancer. Study-level results: An expansion of tumor-derived TCR clones occurred in blood after radiotherapy plus ipilimumab.

This clonotype originated in a human donor with non-small cell lung cancer that progressed on radiotherapy plus ipilimumab. Some clones in this sample may be carry-over from other donors' samples. The starting material was peripheral blood, obtained from a patient treated with radiotherapy plus ipilimumab.

The CDR3 sequence: CASSQVFSGGANEQFF. In DNA form, the CDR3 reads TGTGCCAGCAGCCAAGTCTTCAGCGGGGGGGCCAATGAGCAGTTCTTC. V is TRBV4-2 and J is TRBJ2-1; 10 nucleotides line up with TRBD2. V shed 1 base, J shed 6 bases, and the junction held 6 bases outside the gene matches. Germline V gene lookup returns CDR1 LGHNA and CDR2 YNFKEQ. The CDR3 sequence is 16 residues long.